The 26 T cell receptor beta chains in this list originate from one sample, sequenced in a study of CD8+CD57+ T cells in acquired aplastic anemia. Only patients with CD8+CD57+ cell expansion on flow cytometry were chosen for sequencing. The template for TCR beta VDJ and CDR3 sequence profiling was genomic DNA. TCRdb re-derived calls from the reads in MiXCR, one entry per CDR3 protein. The sample lists approximately 170,000 distinct CDR3 sequences, 40% to 55% occurring once. Sequenced sample: sorted CD4+, CD8+, or CD8+CD57+ T cells (not recorded which) from PBMCs. The receptors were sampled from a human donor with aplastic anemia.

This clonotype was detected only once. The junction departs from the called germline gene at one end, perhaps through a read error. This chain uses TRBV7-3 with TRBJ2-5; 12 nucleotides match TRBD2. The length of the CDR3 is 14 residues. Germline values: CDR1 SGHTA, CDR2 FQGTGA. CDR3: CASRTSGSFETQHF. The CDR3 DNA follows: TGTGCCAGCAGGACTAGCGGGAGTTTTGAGACCCAGCACTTC.

The chain joins TRBV29-1 to TRBJ2-3, with a possible D match to TRBD2 (5 bases). With the DNA end fitting TRBJ2-5 better, the J assignment may be wrong. The V gene's germline CDR1 is SQVTM and CDR2 ANQGSEA. The CDR3 runs to 12 residues. The CDR3 protein is CSVEDGKETQYF. The CDR3 bases are TGCAGCGTTGAGGACGGGAAAGAGACCCAGTACTTC.

J is TRBJ2-7 and V is TRBV10-3; TRBD1 matches at 9 bases. After removal of 0 bases from V and 5 bases from J, the junction contained 2 bases not matched to a gene. The CDR3 consists of 14 residues. Germline V lookup: CDR1 ENHRY, CDR2 SYGVKD. In DNA, the CDR3 is TGTGCCATCAGTGAGTCGAGACAGGGGGACGAGCAGTACTTC. Residues: CAISESRQGDEQYF.

This clonotype was seen many times. The rearrangement links TRBV5-6 to TRBJ1-2; D might be TRBD1 (5 bases). V was trimmed by 4 bases and J by 2 bases, leaving 18 bases between them. There are 16 residues in the CDR3. Looked up from germline, CDR1 is SGHDT and CDR2 is YYEEEE. In DNA, the CDR3 is TGTGCCAGCAGCCCGGCGGGACGGACGATAAACTATGGCTACACCTTC. This codes for CASSPAGRTINYGYTF.

This rearrangement joins TRBV11-1 to TRBJ2-2, with 12 bases that match TRBD2. The CDR3 consists of 20 residues. Losses at the gene ends were 1 base for V and 4 bases for J; bases not matched to a gene: 13. Germline values: CDR1 SGHAT, CDR2 FQDESV (reference sequence). This CDR3 is CASSLVVTSGRGIGTGELFF. CDR3 bases: TGTGCCAGCAGCTTAGTAGTGACTAGCGGGAGAGGAATCGGCACCGGGGAGCTGTTTTTT.

There are many counts of this clonotype. The rearrangement uses TRBV19 and TRBJ2-7; 10 nucleotides line up with TRBD1. The V segment lost 9 bases and the J segment 5 bases; nucleotides outside the gene matches: 1. Germline values: CDR1 LNHDA, CDR2 SQIVND (reference sequence). CDR3 size: 11 residues. CDR3 residues: CASGTGDEQYF. In DNA form, the CDR3 reads TGTGCCAGCGGGACAGGGGACGAGCAGTACTTC.

This chain links TRBV19 with TRBJ2-7; 10 bases map to TRBD1. V was pared by 3 bases and J by 3 bases, with 5 bases of the junction left unmatched. The CDR3 covers 15 residues. Germline CDR1 LNHDA, CDR2 SQIVND (reference sequence). CDR3 in amino acids: CASSMDRDRGYEQYF. The CDR3 coding sequence is TGTGCCAGTAGTATGGATAGGGACAGGGGCTACGAGCAGTACTTC.

Comment on this clonotype: One end of the junction varies from germline; a read error may be responsible. V is TRBV24-1 and J is TRBJ2-3; perhaps TRBD1 as D (6 bases). This CDR3 region has 14 residues. Germline assignment: CDR1 KGHDR and CDR2 SFDVKD. The chain's CDR3 is CATIDYPRGDTQYF. As DNA, the CDR3 is TGTGCCACCATTGATTACCCAAGGGGGGATACGCAGTATTTT.

The table lists this clonotype with many counts. The chain is built from TRBV7-6 and TRBJ2-2; 9 bases are a match to TRBD1. Per germline, CDR1 SGHVS and CDR2 FNYEAQ. The V segment lost 5 bases and the J segment 7 bases; nucleotides outside the gene matches: 8. CDR3 length equals 15 residues. For the CDR3, the DNA is TGTGCCAGCAGCAATCGGGACAGGGAGAACGGGGAGCTGTTTTTT. This encodes CASSNRDRENGELFF.

This CDR3 reads CASSYAGTGRSEQYF. The CDR3 nucleotides are TGTGCCAGCAGCTACGCCGGGACAGGGAGGTCCGAGCAGTACTTC. This chain connects TRBV7-9 to TRBJ2-7; 9 nucleotides align to TRBD1. CDR1 is SEHNR, CDR2 FQNEAQ, per germline (reference sequence). The junction had 10 bases not matched to a gene; V was cut back by 4 bases and J by 6 bases. The CDR3 loop spans 15 amino acids.

This clonotype was found many times. This sequence joins TRBV5-1 and TRBJ1-1; TRBD1 is a possible D gene (5 bases). This CDR3 comprises 14 residues. The ends were cut back, 4 bases at V and 1 base at J, with 11 bases in the middle. Germline-derived CDR1 and CDR2 are SGHRS and YFSETQ. In nucleotides, the CDR3 is TGCGCCAGCAGCGGCGTGAGGGGGAACACTGAAGCTTTCTTT. It encodes CASSGVRGNTEAFF.

Of note for this clonotype: This CDR3 is missing its conserved last phenylalanine or tryptophan, likely due to a read error. J is TRBJ2-1 and V is TRBV2; 7 positions agree with TRBD1. This CDR3 region has 13 residues. The V gene's germline CDR1 is SNHLY and CDR2 FYNNEI. CDR3 nucleotide sequence: TGTGTCAGCAGCGAAAACAGGGGCTATGAGCAGTTCTGC. The encoded protein is CVSSENRGYEQFC.

This clonotype has just a few counts. The chain has TRBV6-5 and TRBJ1-5; D gene uncertain. The CDR3 contains 15 residues. V lost 0 bases, J lost 0 bases, and 6 bases lay in between. Germline loops: CDR1 MNHEY, CDR2 SVGAGI. The CDR3 loop is CASSYSFNSNQPQHF. The DNA for the CDR3 is TGTGCCAGCAGTTACTCTTTCAATAGCAATCAGCCCCAGCATTTT.

The CDR3 loop is CASSLDVNEQYV. The DNA of the CDR3 is TGTGCCAGCAGCTTGGACGTAAACGAGCAGTACGTC. This sequence joins TRBV11-2 and TRBJ2-7; no firm D call. V lost 3 bases and J 5 bases, leaving 8 bases between the germline ends. The CDR3 has 12 amino acids. The germline gives CDR1 SGHAT, CDR2 FQNNGV.

This clonotype came up many times. The chain has TRBV20-1 and TRBJ2-5; a weak D match, TRBD2 (6 bases). CDR1 is DFQATT, CDR2 SNEGSKA, per germline (reference sequence). The CDR3 loop spans 16 amino acids. The V end was cut by 3 bases, the J end by 5 bases, with 22 bases between. The CDR3 spells CSASGASGELRETQYF. The CDR3 nucleotides read TGCAGTGCTAGTGGGGCGTCGGGGGAGCTGAGGGAGACCCAGTACTTC.

The V gene is TRBV5-1, the J gene TRBJ2-7, with 15 bases fitting TRBD2. Germline V gives CDR1 SGHRS, CDR2 YFSETQ. Losses at the gene ends were 4 bases for V and 4 bases for J; bases not matched to a gene: 3. The CDR3 is 15 amino acids. DNA of the CDR3: TGCGCCAGCAGCCGGGGACTAGCGGGAGGATACGAGCAGTACTTC. This encodes CASSRGLAGGYEQYF.

The V gene is TRBV7-3, the J gene TRBJ2-5; D might be TRBD2 (5 bases). Per germline, CDR1 SGHTA and CDR2 FQGTGA. CDR3 size: 13 residues. Trimming removed 5 bases at V and 4 bases at J, with 11 bases between. Here the CDR3 DNA reads TGTGCCAGCAGCCCCCCCGGGGTAGAGACCCAGTACTTC. Its protein product is CASSPPGVETQYF.

This clonotype was seen only once. The V gene is TRBV29-1, the J gene TRBJ2-7, with 8 positions matching TRBD1. Germline CDR1 reads SQVTM; CDR2 reads ANQGSEA. The CDR3 is made up of 15 amino acids. The ends lost 3 bases at V and 2 bases at J; junction bases unmatched: 9. CDR3 DNA sequence: TGCAGCGTTGAGTTTACGACAGGGGATGCCTACGAGCAGTACTTC. Translation: CSVEFTTGDAYEQYF.

This chain connects TRBV7-9 to TRBJ1-5; 8 bases are a match to TRBD1. The junction had 3 bases not matched to a gene; V was cut back by 5 bases and J by 6 bases. The CDR3 spans 13 residues. Per the germline V gene, CDR1 is SEHNR and CDR2 is FQNEAQ (reference sequence). This CDR3 reads CASSQDRGQPQHF. As DNA, the CDR3 is TGTGCCAGCAGCCAAGACAGGGGTCAGCCCCAGCATTTT.

V is TRBV20-1 and J is TRBJ2-7; weak D call: TRBD1 (5 bases). This CDR3 spans 12 amino acids. The germline V gene encodes CDR1 DFQATT and CDR2 SNEGSKA (reference sequence). V was pared by 5 bases and J by 3 bases, with 11 bases between. This chain's CDR3 is CSAAQANYEQYF. The CDR3 coding sequence is TGCAGTGCTGCACAGGCAAACTACGAGCAGTACTTC.

The V call is TRBV29-1, the J call TRBJ1-1, with 12 positions matching TRBD1. The J segment lost 5 bases and the V segment lost 8 bases, leaving 9 bases of the junction unmatched. The CDR3 consists of 14 residues. The germline V gene has CDR1 SQVTM and CDR2 ANQGSEA. The CDR3 DNA reads TGCAGCTTCCGGGACAGGGGGCGGAGAACTGAAGCTTTCTTT. Encoded protein: CSFRDRGRRTEAFF.

The V and J genes are TRBV12-3 or TRBV12-4 and TRBJ1-2; D may be TRBD1 (5 bases). V dropped 7 bases and J dropped 4 bases, with 19 bases sitting between them. The CDR3 length is 15 residues. CDR3: CASMTSRGGSYGYTF. DNA for the CDR3: TGTGCCAGCATGACCAGTAGGGGTGGTAGCTATGGCTACACCTTC.

V gene TRBV20-1 combines with J gene TRBJ2-5; 9 nucleotides match TRBD2. The DNA matches TRBJ2-7 better at its end, which makes the J call doubtful. The CDR3 sequence is 16 residues long. From germline, CDR1 is DFQATT and CDR2 SNEGSKA (reference sequence). CDR3 in amino acids: CSARPSIAGDTYEQYF. CDR3 DNA sequence: TGCAGTGCTAGACCAAGTATAGCGGGGGACACCTACGAGCAGTACTTC.

This clonotype was recorded at least ten times. The J gene is TRBJ1-4, the V gene TRBV19; 9 nucleotides line up with TRBD1. Germline V lookup: CDR1 LNHDA, CDR2 SQIVND (reference sequence). With V trimmed by 6 bases and J by 7 bases, 6 bases remained unmatched. The CDR3 consists of 14 residues. The CDR3 region is CASRETGGLEKLFF. The CDR3 DNA sequence: TGTGCCAGTAGGGAAACAGGGGGCCTTGAAAAACTGTTTTTT.

For this clonotype: A read error may explain this, as a much larger clone is one base away. The CDR3 nucleotides read TGTGCCAGCAGCTTCCAGGCCCAGGGAGAAAAACTGTTTTTT. This translates into CASSFQAQGEKLFF. The chain links TRBV7-6 to TRBJ1-4; D possibly corresponds to TRBD1 (5 bases). Trimming removed 3 bases from V and 8 bases from J, with 13 bases in between. Per germline, CDR1 SGHVS and CDR2 FNYEAQ. The CDR3 sequence is 14 residues long.

On this clonotype itself: A much larger clone is a single base away; this may be a read error. The chain couples TRBV6-1 to TRBJ1-6; 7 nucleotides agree with TRBD1. The junction had 12 bases not matched to a gene; V was cut back by 5 bases and J by 8 bases. Per germline, CDR1 MNHNS and CDR2 SASEGT. This CDR3 spans 16 amino acids. The CDR3 spells CASSRDSLRLDSPLHF. CDR3 DNA sequence: TGTGCCAGCAGTCGGGACAGCCTTCGACTAGATTCACCCCTCCACTTT.